One and the same sample provided the 18 T cell receptor beta chains below, sequenced in a study of vaccination effects on CD4 cells after COVID-19. These receptors' antigens are unknown. Method: immunoSEQ multiplex PCR; TCRdb's copy keeps in-frame clones and lacks some. The sample shows approximately 61,000 clones, more than 70% of them seen only once. Expansion with viral peptide pools was applied to antigen-specific CD4+ T cells by the ViraFEST assay prior to sequencing. Following a 10-day culture, CD4+ T cells were purified. All participants had two doses of either the BNT162b2 or mRNA-1273 vaccine. Here the sequenced sample was CD4+ T cells from PBMCs cultured with HCoV-229E spike peptides, taken after COVID-19 vaccination. Source of these receptors: a human donor who received a COVID-19 vaccine.

The chain couples TRBV12-5 to TRBJ2-5, with 8 bases fitting TRBD2. CDR1 is LGHNT, CDR2 FRNRAP, per germline. J lost 5 bases, V lost 0 bases, and 20 bases had no gene match. This CDR3 spans 20 amino acids. In nucleotides, the CDR3 is TGTGCTAGTGGTTTGGTATCTATATTGGCGGGGGGAAACCTCCATGAGACCCAGTACTTC. Translating gives CASGLVSILAGGNLHETQYF.

V usage is TRBV2 and J usage is TRBJ1-2; D unclear. V dropped 6 bases and J dropped 1 base, with 12 bases sitting between them. Germline V gene data show CDR1 as SNHLY and CDR2 as FYNNEI. This CDR3 is 14 amino acids long. CDR3 loop: CASRILNGNYGYTF. The CDR3, as DNA: TGTGCCAGCAGAATCTTGAACGGTAACTATGGCTACACCTTC.

The rearrangement joins TRBV19 to TRBJ1-2; D remains unclear. The CDR3 contains 13 residues. Germline V lookup: CDR1 LNHDA, CDR2 SQIVND (reference sequence). V lost 5 bases, J lost 2 bases, and 9 bases lay in between. CDR3 bases: TGTGCCAGTAGTTTTCAGGCAAACTATGGCTACACCTTC. It is translated as CASSFQANYGYTF.

This chain links TRBV6-5 with TRBJ1-6; possible D gene TRBD1, 6 bases. This CDR3 region has 15 residues. V was clipped by 5 bases and J by 10 bases, with 18 bases between them. Per the germline V gene, CDR1 is MNHEY and CDR2 is SVGAGI. The DNA for the CDR3 is TGTGCCAGCAGTCCCTACAGGGAAGAGTCCTCACCCCTCCACTTT. As protein: CASSPYREESSPLHF.

The chain recombines TRBV10-3 with TRBJ2-3; 7 nucleotides line up with TRBD2. The CDR3 consists of 14 residues. Trimming took 5 bases from V and 0 from J; bases not matched to a gene: 2. Germline V CDR1 and CDR2: ENHRY, SYGVKD. Here the CDR3 reads CAISTSVSTDTQYF. The CDR3 coding sequence is TGTGCCATCAGTACTAGCGTAAGCACAGATACGCAGTATTTT.

This chain joins TRBV15 and TRBJ2-5; D remains ambiguous. Germline-derived CDR1 and CDR2 are LNHNV and YYDKDF (reference sequence). CDR3 length equals 15 residues. Trimming cost V 2 bases and J 3 bases, with 13 bases left between them. In DNA, the CDR3 is TGTGCCACCAGCAGACCCCCGTGGGGTAAAGAGACCCAGTACTTC. This translates into CATSRPPWGKETQYF.

The rearrangement links TRBV5-1 to TRBJ2-3; D not resolved. From germline, CDR1 is SGHRS and CDR2 YFSETQ. Trimming left V 3 bases short and J 5 bases short, with 19 bases between. The CDR3 is made up of 16 amino acids. The CDR3 here is CASSSRPALSQDTQYF. As DNA, the CDR3 is TGCGCCAGCAGCTCCCGCCCAGCACTATCACAAGATACGCAGTATTTT.

This clone was seen a few times. The chain has TRBV24-1 and TRBJ2-1; perhaps TRBD2 as D (6 bases). Germline values: CDR1 KGHDR, CDR2 SFDVKD. The CDR3 covers 15 residues. Trimming removed 2 bases from V and 8 bases from J, with 15 bases in between. CDR3 region: CATSDWGVASDEQFF. CDR3 DNA: TGTGCCACCAGTGATTGGGGGGTCGCATCGGATGAGCAGTTCTTC.

The chain couples TRBV6-1 to TRBJ2-2, with no clear D. Germline V gene sequence: CDR1 MNHNS, CDR2 SASEGT. Between the trimmed V and J ends, which lost 3 bases and 6 bases, there was a span of 20 bases. CDR3 length equals 17 residues. CDR3 loop: CASSDKPHSRYPGELFF. As DNA, the CDR3 is TGTGCCAGCAGTGATAAGCCCCATTCTCGATACCCCGGGGAGCTGTTTTTT.

The rearrangement links TRBV3-1 (or the pseudogene TRBV3-2) to TRBJ2-7; 7 bases are shared with TRBD2. This CDR3 contains 14 residues. J lost 2 bases, V lost 3 bases, and 4 bases had no gene match. Germline CDR1 is LGHDT and CDR2 is YNNKEL (reference sequence). CDR3 loop: CASSHGTTTYEQYV. The CDR3 DNA sequence: TGTGCCAGCAGCCACGGGACTACGACCTACGAGCAGTACGTC.

The V and J genes are TRBV7-2 and TRBJ2-5, with D unclear. This CDR3 has 10 amino acids. The germline V gene has CDR1 SGHTA and CDR2 FQGNSA. V dropped 5 bases and J dropped 4 bases, with 2 bases sitting between them. CDR3 in DNA: TGTGCCAGCAGCATAGAGACCCAGTACTTC. As protein: CASSIETQYF.

The rearrangement uses TRBV5-1 and TRBJ2-5; D is possibly TRBD1 (6 bases). Trimming pared 4 bases from V and 1 base from J, leaving 11 bases between. The germline CDR1 and CDR2 sequences are SGHRS and YFSETQ. CDR3 length: 14 amino acids. The CDR3 sequence: CASSANRAQETQYF. For the CDR3, the DNA is TGCGCCAGCAGCGCAAACAGGGCCCAAGAGACCCAGTACTTC.

The rearrangement uses TRBV6-6 and TRBJ1-3, with TRBD1 matching over 10 bases. The germline V gene has CDR1 MNHNY and CDR2 SVGAGI (reference sequence). CDR3 size: 16 residues. V gave up 5 bases and J gave up 3 bases; unmatched junction bases: 7. The CDR3: CASSNTGQGYGNTIYF. Here the CDR3 DNA reads TGTGCCAGCAGTAATACGGGACAGGGGTATGGAAACACCATATATTTT.

V and J are TRBV14 and TRBJ2-3; 7 bases fit TRBD1. Unmatched junction bases numbered 6, after V lost 2 bases and J lost 4 bases. In germline, CDR1 is SGHDN, CDR2 FVKESK. There are 15 residues in the CDR3. Here the CDR3 DNA reads TGTGCCAGCAGCCAAATGATAGGGGGCCCAGATACGCAGTATTTT. Its translation is CASSQMIGGPDTQYF.

CDR3 in amino acids: CASSFTGVFTEAFF. For the CDR3, the DNA is TGCGCCAGCAGCTTCACAGGGGTTTTTACTGAAGCTTTCTTT. The chain has TRBV5-1 and TRBJ1-1; 7 bases agree with TRBD1. The CDR3 consists of 14 residues. Germline V gene lookup returns CDR1 SGHRS and CDR2 YFSETQ. The V gene end was trimmed by 2 bases and the J gene end by 5 bases; junction bases not matched to a gene: 6.

The V gene is TRBV2, the J gene TRBJ2-5; 16 bases are a match to TRBD2. Trimming at V came to 3 bases and at J to 4 bases, leaving 11 bases not matched to a gene. The CDR3 is made up of 19 amino acids. Germline V gene lookup returns CDR1 SNHLY and CDR2 FYNNEI. CDR3: CASSDSGTSGGAIRETQYF. The CDR3 bases are TGTGCCAGCAGTGACTCCGGGACTAGCGGGGGGGCGATACGAGAGACCCAGTACTTC.

The rearrangement links TRBV2 to TRBJ2-7; 7 bases align to TRBD1. CDR1 and CDR2 (germline): SNHLY, FYNNEI. The CDR3 contains 14 residues. The junction had 5 bases not matched to a gene; V was cut back by 6 bases and J by 0 bases. The CDR3 DNA reads TGTGCCAGCAGCCCGGGACAGTACTCCTACGAGCAGTACGTC. The encoded protein is CASSPGQYSYEQYV.

This rearrangement joins TRBV18 to TRBJ1-5, with D unresolved. Germline V gene data show CDR1 as KGHSH and CDR2 as LQKENI. The CDR3 spans 16 residues. Trimming removed 6 bases from V and 2 bases from J, with 17 bases in between. This CDR3 reads CASSLRPPEGNQPQHF. CDR3 bases: TGTGCCAGCTCCCTGAGACCTCCGGAGGGCAATCAGCCCCAGCATTTT.